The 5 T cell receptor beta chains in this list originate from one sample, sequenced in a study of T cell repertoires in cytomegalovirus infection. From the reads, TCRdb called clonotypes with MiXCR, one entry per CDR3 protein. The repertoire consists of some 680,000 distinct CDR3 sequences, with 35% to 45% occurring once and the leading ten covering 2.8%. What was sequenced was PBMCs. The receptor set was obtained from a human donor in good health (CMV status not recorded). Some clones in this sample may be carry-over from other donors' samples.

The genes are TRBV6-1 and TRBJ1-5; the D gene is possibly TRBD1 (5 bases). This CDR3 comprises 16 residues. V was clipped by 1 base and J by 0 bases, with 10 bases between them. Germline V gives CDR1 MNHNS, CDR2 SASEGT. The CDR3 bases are TGTGCCAGCAGTGAAGTCAGGGCTTATAGCAATCAGCCCCAGCATTTT. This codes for CASSEVRAYSNQPQHF.

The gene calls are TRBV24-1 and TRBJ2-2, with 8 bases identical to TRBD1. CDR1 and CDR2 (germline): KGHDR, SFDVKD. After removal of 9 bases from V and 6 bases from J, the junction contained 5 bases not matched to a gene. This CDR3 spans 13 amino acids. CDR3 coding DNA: TGTGCCACCGGACAGGGCGTTCCCGGGGAGCTGTTTTTT. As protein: CATGQGVPGELFF.

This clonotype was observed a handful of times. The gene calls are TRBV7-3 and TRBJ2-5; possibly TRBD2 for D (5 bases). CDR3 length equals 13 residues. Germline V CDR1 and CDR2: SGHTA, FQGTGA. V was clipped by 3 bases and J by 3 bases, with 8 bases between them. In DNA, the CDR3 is TGTGCCAGCAGCTTCGGGGAGAAAGAGACCCAGTACTTC. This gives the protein CASSFGEKETQYF.

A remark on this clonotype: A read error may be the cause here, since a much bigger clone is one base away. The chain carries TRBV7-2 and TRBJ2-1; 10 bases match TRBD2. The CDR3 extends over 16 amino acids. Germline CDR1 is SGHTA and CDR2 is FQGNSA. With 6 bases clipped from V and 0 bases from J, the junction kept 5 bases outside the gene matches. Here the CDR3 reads CASSTSGISSYNEQFF. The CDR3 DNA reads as TGTGCCAGCAGTACTAGCGGGATAAGCTCCTACAATGAGCAGTTCTTC. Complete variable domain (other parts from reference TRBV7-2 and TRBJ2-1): GAGVSQSPSNKVTEKGKDVELRCDPISGHTALYWYRQSLGQGLEFLIYFQGNSAPDKSGLPSDRFSAERTGGSVSTLTIQRTQQEDSAVYLCASSTSGISSYNEQFFGPGTRLTVL.

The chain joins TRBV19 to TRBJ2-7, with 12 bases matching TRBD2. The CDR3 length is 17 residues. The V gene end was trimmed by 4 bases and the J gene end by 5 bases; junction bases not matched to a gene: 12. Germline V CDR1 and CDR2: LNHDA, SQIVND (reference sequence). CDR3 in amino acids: CASSTYRSTSGSHEQYF. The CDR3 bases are TGTGCCAGTAGTACCTACCGATCGACTAGCGGGAGCCACGAGCAGTACTTC.